The TCR beta chain described here comes from a study of T cell repertoires and HLA-DP antigens. Study details: Average DNA input: around 200 ng for CD137+CD4+ sorts, approximately 1,200 ng pre-culture. Findings and caveats of the study: Clones undetected before culture averaged 36.3% against one allele and 50% to 55% against the other.

Generated by immunoSEQ multiplex PCR, the TCRdb table keeps only in-frame clones and is missing some. The profile shows around 90,000 clones, 86% of them singletons. V gave up 6 bases and J gave up 3 bases, with 9 bases separating them. This CDR3 is built from 13 residues. The germline gives CDR1 SGHAT, CDR2 FQDESV (reference sequence). Of note for this clone: Its antigen remains unidentified.

Average purity of the negatively selected CD4+ T cells was just under 98%. This rearrangement joins TRBV11-1 to TRBJ2-1; D is ambiguous. Material for sequencing was CD4+ T cells from PBMCs. This clonotype originated in a man aged 45-60 years in good health and CMV-seronegative. The DNA for the CDR3 is TGTGCCAGCAGTTCAGCTCACTACAATGAGCAGTTCTTC. The encoded protein is CASSSAHYNEQFF.